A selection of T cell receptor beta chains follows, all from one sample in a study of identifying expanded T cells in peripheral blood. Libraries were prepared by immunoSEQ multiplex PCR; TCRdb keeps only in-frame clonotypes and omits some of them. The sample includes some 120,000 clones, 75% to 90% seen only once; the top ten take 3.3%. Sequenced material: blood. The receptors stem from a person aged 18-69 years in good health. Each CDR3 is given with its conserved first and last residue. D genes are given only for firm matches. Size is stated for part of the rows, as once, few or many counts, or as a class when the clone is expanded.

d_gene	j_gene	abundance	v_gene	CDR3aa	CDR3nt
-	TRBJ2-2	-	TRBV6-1	CAGNRFTGELFF	TGTGCCGGCAACAGGTTCACCGGGGAGCTGTTTTTT
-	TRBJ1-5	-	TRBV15	CATSRAVGRWTFSNQPQHF	TGTGCCACCAGCAGAGCGGTGGGTCGTTGGACTTTTAGCAATCAGCCCCAGCATTTT
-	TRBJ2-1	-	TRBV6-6	CASSSRLNEQFF	TGTGCCAGCAGCTCAAGACTCAATGAGCAGTTCTTC
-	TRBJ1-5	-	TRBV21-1	CASSIVGEGYSNQPQHF	TGTGCCAGCAGCATCGTAGGGGAAGGTTATAGCAATCAGCCCCAGCATTTT
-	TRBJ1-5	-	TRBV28	CASSRTWGDQPQHF	TGTGCCAGCAGCCGAACATGGGGAGATCAGCCCCAGCATTTT
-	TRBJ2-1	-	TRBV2	CASGRLSVYNEQFF	TGTGCCAGCGGGCGTCTTTCGGTTTACAATGAGCAGTTCTTC
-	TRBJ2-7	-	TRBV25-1	CASSESIEGREQYF	TGTGCCAGCAGTGAATCTATCGAGGGTCGCGAGCAGTACTTC
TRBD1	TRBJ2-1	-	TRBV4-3	CASSQGLTGDREFDEQFF	TGCGCCAGCAGCCAAGGTCTCACGGGGGACAGGGAGTTCGATGAGCAGTTCTTC
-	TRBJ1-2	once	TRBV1	CTSSQNPARQRQKKGGYTF	TGCACCAGCAGCCAAAATCCTGCCCGACAACGTCAAAAAAAGGGTGGCTACACCTTC
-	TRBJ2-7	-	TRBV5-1	CASSPLLQGSYEQYF	TGCGCCAGCAGCCCCCTTTTGCAGGGCTCCTACGAGCAGTACTTC
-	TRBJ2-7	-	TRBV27	CASSLIGQLEDEQYF	TGTGCCAGCAGTTTAATTGGACAGCTTGAGGACGAGCAGTACTTC
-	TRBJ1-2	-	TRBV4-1	CASSQELQAYGYTF	TGCGCCAGCAGCCAAGAACTACAGGCTTATGGCTACACCTTC
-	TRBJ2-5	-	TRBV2	CASRSEGVRQETQYF	TGTGCCAGCAGGAGCGAGGGGGTTCGGCAAGAGACCCAGTACTTC
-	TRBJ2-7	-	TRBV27	CASRRTGSGSYEQYF	TGTGCCAGCAGAAGGACGGGTTCAGGGTCCTACGAGCAGTACTTC
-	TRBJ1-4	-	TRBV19	CASSMIQYTTNEKLFF	TGTGCCAGTAGTATGATACAGTATACAACTAATGAAAAACTGTTTTTT
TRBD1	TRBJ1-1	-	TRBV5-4	CASSSNRGLGTEAFF	TGTGCCAGCAGCTCTAACAGGGGCCTGGGGACTGAAGCTTTCTTT
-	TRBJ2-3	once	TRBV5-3	CARSFVNDRGRRNTDTQYF	TGTGCCAGAAGCTTTGTCAACGATAGGGGTAGGAGGAACACAGATACGCAGTATTTT
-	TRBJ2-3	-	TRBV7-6	CASSQVGASTDTQYF	TGTGCCAGCAGCCAAGTGGGGGCGAGCACAGATACGCAGTATTTT
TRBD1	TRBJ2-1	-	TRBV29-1	CSVEGQGALAYNEQFF	TGCAGCGTTGAGGGCCAGGGGGCCCTCGCCTACAATGAGCAGTTCTTC
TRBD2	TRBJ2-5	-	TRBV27	CASREGLRETQYF	TGTGCCAGCCGGGAGGGATTAAGAGAGACCCAGTACTTC
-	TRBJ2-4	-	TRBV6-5	CASTDRDKNIQYF	TGTGCCAGCACCGACCGGGACAAAAACATTCAGTACTTC
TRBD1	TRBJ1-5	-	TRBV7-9	CASSSGTGGAGQPQHF	TGTGCCAGCAGCTCCGGGACAGGGGGCGCGGGGCAGCCCCAGCATTTT
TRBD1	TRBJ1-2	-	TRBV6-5	CASSYPGQGAYGYTF	TGTGCCAGCAGTTACCCGGGACAGGGGGCCTATGGCTACACCTTC
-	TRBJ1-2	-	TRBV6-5	CASSSTGNYGYTF	TGTGCCAGCAGTTCCACAGGGAACTATGGCTACACCTTC
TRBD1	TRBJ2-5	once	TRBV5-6	CASSLEVWQGEETQYF	TGTGCCAGCAGCTTGGAAGTTTGGCAGGGGGAAGAGACCCAGTACTTC
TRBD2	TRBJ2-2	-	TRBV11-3	CASSGLWGGSNTGELFF	TGTGCCAGCAGCGGTCTTTGGGGGGGTTCCAACACCGGGGAGCTGTTTTTT
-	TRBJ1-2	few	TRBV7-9	CASTGTDPYGYTF	TGTGCCAGCACCGGGACGGACCCCTATGGCTACACCTTC
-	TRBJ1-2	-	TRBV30	CAWTGSLNYGYTF	TGTGCCTGGACGGGCTCCCTAAACTATGGCTACACCTTC
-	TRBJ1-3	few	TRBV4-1	CASSGSGNSGNTIYF	TGCGCCAGCAGCGGCAGCGGGAACTCTGGAAACACCATATATTTT
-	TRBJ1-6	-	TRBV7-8	CASSPRTGSPSPLHF	TGTGCCAGCAGCCCAAGGACTGGCAGCCCCTCACCCCTCCACTTT
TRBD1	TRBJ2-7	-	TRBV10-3	CAISDPGTVAYEQYF	TGTGCCATCAGTGATCCCGGGACAGTAGCTTACGAGCAGTACTTC
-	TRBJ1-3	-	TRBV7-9	CASSSGNTIYF	TGTGCCAGCAGCTCTGGAAACACCATATATTTT
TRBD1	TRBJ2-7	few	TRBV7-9	CASSLGTGYYEQYF	TGTGCCAGCAGCTTGGGGACAGGGTACTACGAGCAGTACTTC
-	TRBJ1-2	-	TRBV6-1	CASTEFGGQGYTF	TGTGCCAGCACTGAATTTGGGGGGCAGGGCTACACCTTC
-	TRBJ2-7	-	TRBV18	CASSRPPERHEQYF	TGTGCCAGCTCCCGTCCCCCGGAACGACACGAGCAGTACTTC
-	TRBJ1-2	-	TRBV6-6	CASRGAGGYTF	TGTGCCAGCAGGGGAGCGGGTGGCTACACCTTC
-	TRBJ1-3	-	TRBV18	CASSPGLQNSGNTIYF	TGTGCCAGCTCACCAGGTTTACAGAACTCTGGAAACACCATATATTTT
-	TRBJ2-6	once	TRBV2	CASRRPSGANVLTF	TGTGCCAGCAGGCGGCCCTCTGGGGCCAACGTCCTGACTTTC
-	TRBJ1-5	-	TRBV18	CASSSAQLPNRPQHF	TGTGCCAGCTCCTCGGCCCAATTACCTAATCGGCCCCAGCATTTT
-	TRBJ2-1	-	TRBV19	CASSMDGSSYNEQFF	TGTGCCAGTAGTATGGACGGAAGCTCCTACAATGAGCAGTTCTTC
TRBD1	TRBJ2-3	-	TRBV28	CASSHRTGTLDTQYF	TGTGCCAGCAGTCATAGGACAGGCACGTTAGATACGCAGTATTTT
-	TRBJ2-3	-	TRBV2	CASSDLFRDTQYF	TGTGCCAGCAGTGATTTATTCCGGGATACGCAGTATTTT
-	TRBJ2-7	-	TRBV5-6	CASSLSQVYISEQYF	TGTGCCAGCAGCTTGTCTCAGGTTTATATTTCCGAGCAGTACTTC
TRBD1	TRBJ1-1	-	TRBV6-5	CASSSLTGEKEAFF	TGTGCCAGCAGTTCGCTGACAGGGGAGAAAGAAGCTTTCTTT
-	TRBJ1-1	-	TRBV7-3	CASSSRASAEAFF	TGTGCCAGCAGCTCCCGAGCTTCCGCTGAAGCTTTCTTT
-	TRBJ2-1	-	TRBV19	CASSRDRYNEQFF	TGTGCCAGTAGTAGAGACAGGTACAATGAGCAGTTCTTC
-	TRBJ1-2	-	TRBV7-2	CASMPKTEANYGYTF	TGTGCCAGCATGCCAAAGACAGAAGCTAACTATGGCTACACCTTC
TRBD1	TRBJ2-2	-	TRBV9	CASSNPGTGPNTGELFF	TGTGCCAGCAGCAATCCCGGGACAGGACCGAACACCGGGGAGCTGTTTTTT
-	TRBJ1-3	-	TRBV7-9	CASSLVGTGNTIYF	TGTGCCAGCAGCTTGGTAGGGACTGGAAACACCATATATTTT
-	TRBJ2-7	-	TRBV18	CASSPPGWGSHSSYEQYF	TGTGCCAGCTCACCGCCTGGCTGGGGCAGCCATAGCTCCTACGAGCAGTACTTC
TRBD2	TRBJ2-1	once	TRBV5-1	CASSPTSGGYYNEQFF	TGCGCCAGCAGCCCTACTAGCGGGGGGTACTACAATGAGCAGTTCTTC